A single sample gave rise to the 13 T cell receptor beta chains below, sequenced in a study of CD8 T cells in ankylosing spondylitis. MiXCR, run by TCRdb on the 5' RACE reads, gives a single entry per CDR3 protein. This table has 350,000 to 400,000 distinct CDR3 sequences, 20% to 25% appearing once. Sequencing input: blood, either unsorted or a sorted T cell fraction (not recorded which). These receptors were obtained from a male donor with ankylosing spondylitis or in good health (not recorded which).

This clonotype was found once. This chain connects TRBV15 to TRBJ2-4; 8 nucleotides agree with TRBD1. CDR3 length: 15 residues. Per germline, CDR1 LNHNV and CDR2 YYDKDF (reference sequence). V lost 1 base, J lost 3 bases, and 2 bases stayed unmatched. The CDR3 is CATSRVTGGKNIQYF. The CDR3 nucleotides read TGTGCCACCAGCAGAGTCACAGGGGGCAAAAACATTCAGTACTTC.

The chain is built from TRBV3-1 and TRBJ2-5; 9 positions agree with TRBD2. The V and J ends lost 4 bases and 1 base, in that order; junction bases with no gene match: 4. The germline CDR1 and CDR2 sequences are LGHDT and YNNKEL (reference sequence). The CDR3 covers 15 residues. CDR3 loop: CASSPGLATQETQYF. Here the CDR3 DNA reads TGTGCCAGCAGCCCGGGACTAGCAACCCAAGAGACCCAGTACTTC.

This chain joins TRBV15 and TRBJ2-3, with D possibly matching TRBD1 (6 bases). The V end was cut by 7 bases, the J end by 4 bases, with 18 bases between. Germline V lookup: CDR1 LNHNV, CDR2 YYDKDF (reference sequence). There are 15 residues in the CDR3. Here the CDR3 reads CATKPTGPPADTQYF. The CDR3 coding sequence is TGTGCCACCAAGCCCACAGGGCCCCCCGCAGATACGCAGTATTTT.

Only a few counts were recorded for this clonotype. For the CDR3, the DNA is TGTGCCAGCAGCTACCTCGGACAGGGATTAGATACGCAGTATTTT. Translation: CASSYLGQGLDTQYF. The V call is TRBV7-8, the J call TRBJ2-3; TRBD1 matches at 8 bases. CDR1 is SGHVS, CDR2 FQNEAQ, per germline. Trimming at V came to 4 bases and at J to 5 bases, leaving 8 bases not matched to a gene. The CDR3 loop spans 15 amino acids.

This clonotype was detected only a few times. The CDR3 DNA follows: TGTGCCAGCAGGAACAGGGGCAAAAGCACAGATACGCAGTATTTT. This sequence encodes CASRNRGKSTDTQYF. The chain links TRBV28 to TRBJ2-3, with 7 positions matching TRBD1. J gave up 0 bases and V 6 bases, and 6 bases lay outside the gene matches. The CDR3 is 15 amino acids. Germline V gene lookup returns CDR1 MDHEN and CDR2 SYDVKM. The complete variable domain, with remaining parts taken from reference TRBV28 and TRBJ2-3, reads DVKVTQSSRYLVKRTGEKVFLECVQDMDHENMFWYRQDPGLGLRLIYFSYDVKMKEKGDIPEGYSVSREKKERFSLILESASTNQTSMYLCASRNRGKSTDTQYFGPGTRLTVL.

This chain connects TRBV29-1 to TRBJ1-1; D might be TRBD1 (5 bases). V lost 8 bases and J 5 bases, leaving 15 bases between the germline ends. Germline V lookup: CDR1 SQVTM, CDR2 ANQGSEA. The CDR3 has 12 residues. The CDR3 DNA follows: TGCAGCACGACAGCGATGGGGACTGAAGCTTTCTTT. This translates into CSTTAMGTEAFF.

This clonotype was counted only a few times. The gene calls are TRBV7-8 and TRBJ2-3; 9 nucleotides agree with TRBD2. The CDR3 loop spans 16 amino acids. The J segment lost 5 bases and the V segment lost 2 bases, leaving 8 bases of the junction unmatched. Germline V gene data show CDR1 as SGHVS and CDR2 as FQNEAQ. This chain's CDR3 is CASSLRAGGFGDTQYF. CDR3 sequence (DNA): TGTGCCAGCAGCTTACGAGCGGGGGGTTTCGGAGATACGCAGTATTTT.

This clonotype has just a few counts. The chain combines TRBV10-3 with TRBJ2-7; no definite D call. The CDR3 runs to 11 residues. Trimming shortened V by 9 bases and J by 4 bases, and 10 bases separated the two germline ends. Germline CDR1 reads ENHRY; CDR2 reads SYGVKD. This CDR3 reads CAIGPVYEQYF. As DNA, the CDR3 is TGTGCCATTGGGCCGGTATACGAGCAGTACTTC.

This clonotype appeared a few times. The CDR3 spells CSGRGRTPYEQYF. CDR3 DNA: TGCAGTGGTCGAGGGAGGACACCATACGAGCAGTACTTC. The J gene is TRBJ2-7, the V gene TRBV20-1; tentatively, D is TRBD2 (6 bases). Germline CDR1 DFQATT, CDR2 SNEGSKA (reference sequence). This CDR3 is 13 amino acids long. V was cut by 7 bases and J by 4 bases, with 17 bases left in between.

A few counts support this clonotype. The CDR3 loop reads CATSDLETPTTQYF. CDR3 bases: TGTGCCACCAGTGATTTGGAGACCCCGACGACGCAGTATTTT. This chain joins TRBV24-1 and TRBJ2-3, with D uncertain. The CDR3 has 14 amino acids. V was cut by 0 bases and J by 9 bases, with 12 bases left in between. CDR1 and CDR2 from the germline V gene are KGHDR and SFDVKD.

This clonotype was observed once. The V gene is TRBV28, the J gene TRBJ2-6; D uncertain. The CDR3 spans 14 residues. The germline V and J ends were trimmed by 7 bases and 3 bases, with 10 bases remaining between them. Germline V gene sequence: CDR1 MDHEN, CDR2 SYDVKM. CDR3 nucleotides: TGTGCCAGCACCCCGACCATTGGGGCCAACGTCCTGACTTTC. Protein product: CASTPTIGANVLTF.

CDR3 coding DNA: TGTGCCAGCAGCAGGGGACAGGGGATAGACATTCAGTACTTC. Translated: CASSRGQGIDIQYF. This chain connects TRBV6-1 to TRBJ2-4, with 10 bases identical to TRBD1. With 6 bases clipped from V and 8 bases from J, the junction kept 7 bases outside the gene matches. Germline CDR1 is MNHNS and CDR2 is SASEGT. The CDR3 is made up of 14 amino acids.

There are a few counts of this clonotype. This sequence joins TRBV7-9 and TRBJ1-1; D is undetermined. The ends were cut back, 2 bases at V and 3 bases at J, with 7 bases in the middle. CDR1 and CDR2 from the germline V gene are SEHNR and FQNEAQ (reference sequence). The CDR3 spans 13 residues. CDR3 loop: CASSLLDDTEAFF. CDR3 DNA sequence: TGTGCCAGCAGCTTATTGGATGACACTGAAGCTTTCTTT.